What follows describes a single T cell receptor (beta chain). Its antigen is undetermined. One entry per CDR3 protein, called by TCRdb with MiXCR from the 5' RACE reads. In the table there are 530,000 or so distinct CDR3 sequences, roughly 17% of which are singletons. This sample stems from a study of T-cell memory formation after mild COVID-19. For the study at large: Clustering of TCRs was largely donor specific.

CDR3 length equals 14 residues. V gave up 3 bases and J gave up 4 bases, with 11 bases separating them. CDR1 and CDR2 (germline): SGHNT, YYREEE (reference sequence). Findings of the study overall: The study detected some responding clones in pre-infection memory, suggesting cross-reactive memory joined. Among clones contracting day 15 to 85, CD4/CD8 was balanced, whereas later expanders leaned CD4+.

Sequencing used PBMCs or a T cell subset sorted from them (not recorded which). The chain links TRBV5-4 to TRBJ2-4, with D perhaps TRBD1 or TRBD2 (5 bases each). This TCR came from an adult woman who had mild COVID-19 (a few samples of this study predate the infection). Cell type and time point are not known. The CDR3 DNA reads TGTGCCAGCAGCTCCGGGACGAAAAAAAACATTCAGTACTTC. This encodes CASSSGTKKNIQYF.